The 9 T cell receptor beta chains below all came from one sample that was sequenced in a study of T cells after yellow fever vaccination. MiXCR, run by TCRdb on the 5' RACE reads, gives a single entry per CDR3 protein. Altogether 400,000 or so distinct CDR3 sequences are present, approximately 19% being singletons, with the ten largest covering 15% to 20%. The specimen was PBMCs, collected before the yellow fever booster vaccination. These receptors all stem from a man between 18 and 35 years old who received the YFV17D yellow fever vaccine.

Only a few counts were recorded for this clonotype. V usage is TRBV20-1 and J usage is TRBJ2-1, with D uncertain. Trimming shortened V by 2 bases and J by 3 bases, and 11 bases separated the two germline ends. The CDR3 spans 14 residues. Germline V gives CDR1 DFQATT, CDR2 SNEGSKA (reference sequence). CDR3 residues: CSARQQQIYNEQFF. CDR3 nucleotide sequence: TGCAGTGCTAGACAACAGCAAATCTACAATGAGCAGTTCTTC.

The rearrangement uses TRBV6-5 and TRBJ2-7; D is undetermined. V shed 6 bases and J shed 2 bases, with 14 bases lying between them. CDR1 MNHEY and CDR2 SVGAGI come from the germline V gene. The CDR3 has 14 amino acids. The DNA of the CDR3 is TGTGCCAGCAGCCGGACGCATAGAACCTACGAGCAGTACTTC. Its protein is CASSRTHRTYEQYF.

The gene calls are TRBV6-2 or TRBV6-3 and TRBJ2-7; no clear D gene. The CDR3 covers 14 residues. Germline lookup yields CDR1 MNHEY and CDR2 SVGEGT. Trimming pared 0 bases from V and 0 bases from J, leaving 6 bases between. The CDR3 DNA reads as TGTGCCAGCAGTTACTCACTGAGCTCCTACGAGCAGTACTTC. This codes for CASSYSLSSYEQYF.

This clonotype occurred a few times. The chain joins TRBV6-2 or TRBV6-3 to TRBJ2-7; D is ambiguous. V dropped 2 bases and J dropped 1 base, with 12 bases sitting between them. This CDR3 is built from 15 residues. Per the germline V gene, CDR1 is MNHEY and CDR2 is SVGEGT. In DNA form, the CDR3 reads TGTGCCAGCAGTTACAAGCCCCCTGGGTCCTACGAGCAGTACGTC. It is translated as CASSYKPPGSYEQYV.

The chain is built from TRBV6-5 and TRBJ2-3; 9 bases fit TRBD2. This CDR3 spans 19 amino acids. The J segment lost 0 bases and the V segment lost 8 bases, leaving 18 bases of the junction unmatched. The germline CDR1 and CDR2 sequences are MNHEY and SVGAGI. The CDR3 loop is CASGKWGSGGLGSTDTQYF. The DNA of the CDR3 is TGTGCCAGCGGGAAGTGGGGCAGCGGGGGGCTTGGAAGCACAGATACGCAGTATTTT.

The chain carries TRBV5-5 and TRBJ2-2, with D maybe TRBD1 (5 bases). CDR1 and CDR2 (germline): SGHKS, YYEKEE (reference sequence). V was clipped by 0 bases and J by 0 bases, with 12 bases between them. CDR3 length: 17 amino acids. The CDR3 sequence is CASSLAAQGANTGELFF. The CDR3 nucleotides are TGTGCCAGCAGCTTGGCCGCCCAGGGTGCGAACACCGGGGAGCTGTTTTTT.

The V gene is TRBV12-3 or TRBV12-4, the J gene TRBJ2-5; possibly TRBD1 or TRBD2 for D (5 bases each). Trimming pared 6 bases from V and 4 bases from J, leaving 12 bases between. The CDR3 runs 13 residues. The CDR3 coding sequence is TGTGCCAGCAGGGGACCAGCAGGAGAGACCCAGTACTTC. Protein product: CASRGPAGETQYF.

The chain recombines TRBV5-1 with TRBJ2-3, with 9 bases fitting TRBD1. The ends lost 6 bases at V and 2 bases at J; junction bases unmatched: 4. Germline-derived CDR1 and CDR2 are SGHRS and YFSETQ. The CDR3 spans 14 residues. CDR3 amino acids: CASMDRGPTDTQYF. The CDR3 DNA sequence: TGCGCCAGCATGGACAGGGGTCCCACAGATACGCAGTATTTT.

The J gene is TRBJ2-3, the V gene TRBV24-1; D may be TRBD1 (6 bases). Between the trimmed V and J ends, which lost 4 bases and 5 bases, there was a span of 12 bases. The CDR3 is 14 amino acids. Germline V lookup: CDR1 KGHDR, CDR2 SFDVKD. The CDR3 DNA sequence: TGTGCCACCAGTGAGGCAGGGGTACAAGATACGCAGTATTTT. Translation: CATSEAGVQDTQYF.